This T cell receptor (beta chain) was sequenced during a study of T cell changes during pregnancy in multiple sclerosis (dated by TCRdb to about 2019). At the level of the whole study: The study examined how the T cell repertoire changed over the course of pregnancy in women with multiple sclerosis.

The library came from the immunoSEQ multiplex PCR assay. The table comes from immuneACCESS by way of TCRdb, which keeps in-frame sequences with V and J called. Part of the clones is missing from these tables; in studies checked, under half for an unresolved V gene and the rest for unknown reasons. The sample yields 65,000 to 85,000 clones; almost 90% were counted once. 9.5% of the sample lies in the top ten. The CDR3 spans 14 residues, from the cysteine through the phenylalanine. Only the CDR3 portion is preserved as DNA: 42 bases, with reading frame beginning at the first base. CDR1 SEHNR and CDR2 FQNEAQ are derived from the germline V gene (reference sequence). V and J are trimmed by 1 base and 5 bases, and the gene matches miss 3 bases of the junction. With respect to this clone: Its binding antigen is unknown. Base qualities are missing; no much larger clone stands one base away.

Recombination joined TRBV7-9 with TRBJ1-1; 8 nucleotides in the junction match TRBD1. The sequence was obtained from a female donor in good health, enrolled as a control in a pregnancy study. Sequencing was performed on peripheral blood, taken after pregnancy. At the DNA level, the sequence is TGTGCCAGCAGCTTAGACAGGGGGTGGACTGAAGCTTTCTTT. The resulting protein is CASSLDRGWTEAFF.